This T cell receptor beta chain was sequenced for a study of T cells in Graves' hyperthyroidism and ophthalmopathy. In its sample, this clonotype was seen many times. Researchers took RNA transcripts and amplified the TCR beta CDR3 regions from them. The TCR CDR3 first-round RT-PCR relied on the HTBI primer set. TCRdb reprocessed the multiplex PCR reads via MiXCR and lists one record per CDR3 protein. The sample lists about 350,000 distinct CDR3 sequences, 15% to 20% occurring once. Trimming took 7 bases from V and 4 from J; bases not matched to a gene: 6. The CDR3 is made up of 14 amino acids. The germline V gene has CDR1 SGHRS and CDR2 YFSETQ.

Sequencing used blood. The gene calls are TRBV5-1 and TRBJ2-2; 8 bases match TRBD2. The TCR sequence derives from a woman aged 35 to 49 with Graves' ophthalmopathy. The CDR3: CASRREGRTGELFF. DNA for the CDR3: TGCGCCAGCCGCCGGGAGGGGCGCACCGGGGAGCTGTTTTTT.